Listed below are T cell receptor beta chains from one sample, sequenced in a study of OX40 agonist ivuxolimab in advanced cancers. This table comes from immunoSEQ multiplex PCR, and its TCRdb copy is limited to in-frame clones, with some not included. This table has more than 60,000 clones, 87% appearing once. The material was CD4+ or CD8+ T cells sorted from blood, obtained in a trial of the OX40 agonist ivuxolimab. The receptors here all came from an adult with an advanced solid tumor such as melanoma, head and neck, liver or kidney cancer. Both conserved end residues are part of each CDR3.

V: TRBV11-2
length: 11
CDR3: CASSFRGGYTF

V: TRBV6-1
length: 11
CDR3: CASSVRMGQYF

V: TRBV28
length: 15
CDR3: CASSSSGTGIYEQYF

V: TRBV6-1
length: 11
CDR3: CASSHDYEQYF

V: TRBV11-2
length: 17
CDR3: CASSLRLAGGNTGELFF

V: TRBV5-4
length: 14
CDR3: CASSLAGANTEAFF

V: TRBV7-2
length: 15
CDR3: CASSLGGDRSYEQYF

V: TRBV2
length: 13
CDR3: CASSELEGYEQYF

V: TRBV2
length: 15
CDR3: CASSMGTGEDTEAFF

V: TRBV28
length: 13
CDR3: CASSSDHNQPQHF

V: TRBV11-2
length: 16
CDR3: CASSLVGVGSTDTQYF

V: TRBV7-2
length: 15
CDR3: CASSFSGTSELEQYF

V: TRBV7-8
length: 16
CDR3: CASSLPGRVANSPLHF

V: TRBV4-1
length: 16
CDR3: CASSPTLVGQNYGYTF

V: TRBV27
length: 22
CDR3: CASSPDSNDLGLVTLVSNEQFF

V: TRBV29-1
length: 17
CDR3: CSVAARAGRASYNEQFF

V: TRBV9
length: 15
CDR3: CASSPQGLAVGELFF

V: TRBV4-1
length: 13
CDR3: CASSQDYLGLLFF

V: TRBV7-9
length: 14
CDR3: CASSSTGVLYEQYF

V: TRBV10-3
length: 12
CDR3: CAISGLVSEQYF

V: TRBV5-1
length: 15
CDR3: CASSLDGNSNQPQHF

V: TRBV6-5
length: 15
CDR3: CASSYSWEGSWEQYF

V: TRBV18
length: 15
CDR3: CASSPRGTLQETQYF

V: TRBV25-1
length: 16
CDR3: CASSTGDSSSYNEQFF

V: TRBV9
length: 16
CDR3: CASSVGGVGGANVLTF

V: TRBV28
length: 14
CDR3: CASSPPGGLYGYTF

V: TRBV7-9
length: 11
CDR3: CASSFTEKLFF

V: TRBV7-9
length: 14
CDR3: CASSPGHNTGELFF

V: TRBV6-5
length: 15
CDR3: CASSPGQGRNEKLFF

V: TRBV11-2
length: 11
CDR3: CASSLRYEQYF

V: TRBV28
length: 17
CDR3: CASSSSPGTPRNNEQFF

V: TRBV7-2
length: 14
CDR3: CASSFATGAREQYF

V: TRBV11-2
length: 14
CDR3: CASSLGRFPGEAFF

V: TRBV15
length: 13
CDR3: CATSRQSGDTQYF

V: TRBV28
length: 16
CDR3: CASSWGRGLQQYGYTF

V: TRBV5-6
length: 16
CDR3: CASRIRTSTPVDTQYF

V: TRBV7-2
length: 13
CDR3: CASSTRAGDEQYF

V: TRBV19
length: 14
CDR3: CASNRGQVDTEAFF

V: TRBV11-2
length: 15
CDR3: CASSLGGTSYYEQYF

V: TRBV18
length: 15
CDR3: CASSPLDRGNTEAFF

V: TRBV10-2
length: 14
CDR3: CASSKDSGNTEAFF

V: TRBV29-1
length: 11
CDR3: CSVETSNEQYF

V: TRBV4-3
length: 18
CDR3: CASSQGKTGLAENNEQFF

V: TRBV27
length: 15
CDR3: CASSSIQGNNQPQHF

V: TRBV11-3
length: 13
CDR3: CASSQDTNYGYTF

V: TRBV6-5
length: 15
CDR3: CASSSLPTTNQPQHF

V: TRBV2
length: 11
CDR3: CASSEARFLFF

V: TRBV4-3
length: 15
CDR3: CASSQVRQGGTEAFF

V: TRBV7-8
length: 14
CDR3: CASSPQGMGEKLFF

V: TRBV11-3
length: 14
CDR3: CASSLGDSLYEQYF

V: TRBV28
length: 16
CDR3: CASGPRSTGWDQPQHF

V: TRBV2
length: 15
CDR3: CASSLQGFSNQPQHF

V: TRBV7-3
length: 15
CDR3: CASSLRHSPGNEQFF

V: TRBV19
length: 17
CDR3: CASSMGLAGTHRGEQFF